This record concerns one TCR beta chain sequence. The germline V gene encodes CDR1 MDHEN and CDR2 SYDVKM. The V end was cut by 7 bases, the J end by 5 bases, with 12 bases between. The CDR3 loop spans 13 amino acids. In the authors' methods: Reference gene primer amplification gave estimated nucleated cell counts. TCRdb's copy holds only in-frame clones and misses some; the assay was immunoSEQ multiplex PCR. The V and J calls and clone size are taken from that table; D and trimming were inferred from the DNA. The sample records some 83,000 clones, about 86% being singletons. The data are from a study of blood T cell repertoires in COVID-19. Study-level information: The origin of the acute and convalescent COVID-19 samples was the United States, Italy and Spain. The cDNA or gDNA used as material had been derived from T cells, B-cell-depleted T cells, or PBMCs.

Sequencing was done on a sample of peripheral blood. This clonotype was obtained from a man aged 80 or over in a cohort sampled during active COVID-19. V is TRBV28 and J is TRBJ1-3; unclear D gene. The CDR3 sequence: CASTTQRRNTIYF. In DNA, the CDR3 is TGTGCCAGCACAACGCAGCGGAGAAACACCATATATTTT.